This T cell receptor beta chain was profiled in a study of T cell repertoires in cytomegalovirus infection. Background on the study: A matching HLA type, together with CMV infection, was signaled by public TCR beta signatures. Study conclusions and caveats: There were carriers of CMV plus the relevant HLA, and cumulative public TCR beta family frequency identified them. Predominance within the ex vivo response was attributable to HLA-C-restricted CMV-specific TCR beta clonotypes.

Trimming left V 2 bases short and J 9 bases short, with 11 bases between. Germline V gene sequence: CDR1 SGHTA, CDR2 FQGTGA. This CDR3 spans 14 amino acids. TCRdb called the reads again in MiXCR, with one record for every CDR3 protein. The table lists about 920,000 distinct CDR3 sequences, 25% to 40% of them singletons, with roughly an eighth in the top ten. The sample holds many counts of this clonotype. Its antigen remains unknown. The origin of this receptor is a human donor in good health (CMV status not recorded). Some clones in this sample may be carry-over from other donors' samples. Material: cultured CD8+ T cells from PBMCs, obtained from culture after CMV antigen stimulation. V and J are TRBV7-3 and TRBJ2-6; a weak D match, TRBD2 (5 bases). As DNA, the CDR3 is TGTGCCAGCAGCTTATCCGGAGGTGTCAACGTCCTGACTTTC. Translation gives CASSLSGGVNVLTF.